The rows below give T cell receptor beta chains drawn from one sample of a study of blood T cells in healthy people across ages. In TCRdb, the 5' RACE reads were re-called with MiXCR into one record per CDR3 protein. This table has 890,000 or so distinct CDR3 sequences, roughly 60% appearing once. Material for sequencing was blood. These receptors were obtained from a man aged 25-40 years in good health. Each CDR3 is given with its conserved first and last residue. Fields, in order: V gene, clone size, D gene, J gene, CDR3 protein, CDR3 DNA. The D gene is left open where the match is weak. Size is stated for part of the rows, as once, few or many counts, or as a class when the clone is expanded.

v_call: TRBV2; clone_size: .; d_call: .; j_call: TRBJ2-1; cdr3_aa: CASSISGTGNEQFF; cdr3_nt: TGTGCCAGCAGTATTTCGGGGACTGGGAATGAGCAGTTCTTC
v_call: TRBV20-1; clone_size: .; d_call: .; j_call: TRBJ2-1; cdr3_aa: CSARGGAGLGNEQFF; cdr3_nt: TGCAGTGCTAGAGGGGGGGCGGGGCTTGGGAATGAGCAGTTCTTC
v_call: TRBV20-1; clone_size: .; d_call: .; j_call: TRBJ2-3; cdr3_aa: CSARDSTRFTDTQYF; cdr3_nt: TGCAGTGCTAGAGATAGCACCCGATTCACAGATACGCAGTATTTT
v_call: TRBV6-5; clone_size: few; d_call: .; j_call: TRBJ1-1; cdr3_aa: CASSSFWAEAFF; cdr3_nt: TGTGCCAGCAGTTCCTTCTGGGCTGAAGCTTTCTTT
v_call: TRBV20-1; clone_size: .; d_call: TRBD2; j_call: TRBJ2-5; cdr3_aa: CSARDGTTLGTQYF; cdr3_nt: TGCAGTGCTAGAGACGGGACTACATTAGGGACCCAGTACTTC
v_call: TRBV20-1; clone_size: .; d_call: .; j_call: TRBJ1-6; cdr3_aa: CSAIHSPLHF; cdr3_nt: TGCAGCGCGATCCATTCACCCCTCCACTTT
v_call: TRBV6-5; clone_size: once; d_call: .; j_call: TRBJ1-6; cdr3_aa: CASSYSIGGHTNSPLHF; cdr3_nt: TGTGCCAGCAGTTACTCGATCGGGGGACACACTAATTCACCCCTCCACTTT
v_call: TRBV13; clone_size: .; d_call: TRBD2; j_call: TRBJ2-3; cdr3_aa: CASSLGRLAGGQGYF; cdr3_nt: TGTGCCAGCAGCTTAGGACGACTAGCGGGGGGGCAGGGGTATTTT
v_call: TRBV6-6; clone_size: .; d_call: TRBD1; j_call: TRBJ2-7; cdr3_aa: CASSSSLDRGDEQYF; cdr3_nt: TGTGCCAGCAGCTCGTCCTTAGACAGGGGTGACGAGCAGTACTTC
v_call: TRBV12-3/TRBV12-4; clone_size: .; d_call: .; j_call: TRBJ2-4; cdr3_aa: CASSIMDIQYF; cdr3_nt: TGTGCCAGCAGTATAATGGACATTCAGTACTTC
v_call: TRBV20-1; clone_size: .; d_call: TRBD1; j_call: TRBJ2-1; cdr3_aa: CSADRGPPNYEQFF; cdr3_nt: TGCAGTGCTGACAGGGGGCCGCCGAATTATGAGCAGTTCTTC
v_call: TRBV12-3/TRBV12-4; clone_size: .; d_call: .; j_call: TRBJ2-5; cdr3_aa: CASSAARETQYF; cdr3_nt: TGTGCCAGCAGCGCGGCCCGTGAGACCCAGTACTTC
v_call: TRBV29-1; clone_size: few; d_call: TRBD2; j_call: TRBJ2-3; cdr3_aa: CSVTRGGQTDTQYF; cdr3_nt: TGCAGCGTTACACGGGGGGGCCAGACAGATACGCAGTATTTT
v_call: TRBV4-3; clone_size: once; d_call: .; j_call: TRBJ2-3; cdr3_aa: CASSQDGSADTQYF; cdr3_nt: TGCGCCAGCAGCCAAGATGGAAGCGCAGATACGCAGTATTTT
v_call: TRBV4-3; clone_size: .; d_call: .; j_call: TRBJ2-1; cdr3_aa: CASSQELLAYNEQFF; cdr3_nt: TGCGCCAGCAGCCAAGAGTTATTGGCCTACAATGAGCAGTTCTTC
v_call: TRBV5-1; clone_size: .; d_call: .; j_call: TRBJ2-1; cdr3_aa: CASSLRTLGNEQFF; cdr3_nt: TGCGCCAGCAGCTTAAGGACGTTAGGCAATGAGCAGTTCTTC
v_call: TRBV3-1; clone_size: .; d_call: .; j_call: TRBJ2-7; cdr3_aa: CASSQESPQDESAYEQYF; cdr3_nt: TGTGCCAGCAGCCAAGAGTCCCCCCAAGACGAATCAGCATACGAGCAGTACTTC
v_call: TRBV7-2; clone_size: few; d_call: TRBD2; j_call: TRBJ2-1; cdr3_aa: CASSAGLAGNNEQFF; cdr3_nt: TGTGCCAGCAGCGCGGGACTAGCGGGGAACAATGAGCAGTTCTTC
v_call: TRBV7-8; clone_size: .; d_call: TRBD1; j_call: TRBJ1-5; cdr3_aa: CASSSPGQGYNQPQHF; cdr3_nt: TGTGCCAGCAGCTCCCCGGGACAGGGCTACAATCAGCCCCAGCATTTT
v_call: TRBV4-2; clone_size: once; d_call: TRBD1; j_call: TRBJ2-7; cdr3_aa: CASSQEQTGQSFYEQYF; cdr3_nt: TGTGCCAGCAGCCAAGAGCAAACGGGACAGTCCTTCTACGAGCAGTACTTC
v_call: TRBV29-1; clone_size: few; d_call: .; j_call: TRBJ2-5; cdr3_aa: CSVEGTEGETQYF; cdr3_nt: TGCAGCGTTGAAGGGACTGAGGGAGAGACCCAGTACTTC
v_call: TRBV9; clone_size: .; d_call: .; j_call: TRBJ1-6; cdr3_aa: CASSVAGLNNSPLHF; cdr3_nt: TGTGCCAGCAGCGTAGCAGGACTGAATAATTCACCCCTCCACTTT
v_call: TRBV7-2; clone_size: .; d_call: TRBD2; j_call: TRBJ2-7; cdr3_aa: CASSFRTSGGTDEQYF; cdr3_nt: TGTGCCAGCAGCTTCCGGACTAGCGGGGGGACCGACGAGCAGTACTTC
v_call: TRBV19; clone_size: .; d_call: TRBD2; j_call: TRBJ2-1; cdr3_aa: CASSFLAGRDEQFF; cdr3_nt: TGTGCCAGTAGTTTTCTAGCGGGGAGAGATGAGCAGTTCTTC
v_call: TRBV7-9; clone_size: .; d_call: .; j_call: TRBJ2-5; cdr3_aa: CASSPGQRELQETQYF; cdr3_nt: TGTGCCAGCAGCCCAGGACAGCGAGAGCTCCAAGAGACCCAGTACTTC
v_call: TRBV5-1; clone_size: .; d_call: TRBD2; j_call: TRBJ2-1; cdr3_aa: CASSLWGGGARNEQFF; cdr3_nt: TGCGCCAGCAGCTTGTGGGGCGGGGGGGCCCGGAATGAGCAGTTCTTC
v_call: TRBV2; clone_size: .; d_call: .; j_call: TRBJ1-1; cdr3_aa: CASSGVDLNTEAFF; cdr3_nt: TGTGCCAGCAGCGGGGTTGATTTGAACACTGAAGCTTTCTTT
v_call: TRBV4-3; clone_size: .; d_call: .; j_call: TRBJ1-1; cdr3_aa: CASSQVSGVEAFF; cdr3_nt: TGCGCCAGCAGCCAAGTTTCGGGAGTTGAAGCTTTCTTT
v_call: TRBV7-9; clone_size: few; d_call: .; j_call: TRBJ2-1; cdr3_aa: CASTEAAVQHQFF; cdr3_nt: TGTGCCAGCACCGAGGCGGCGGTCCAGCATCAGTTCTTC
v_call: TRBV3-1; clone_size: .; d_call: TRBD2; j_call: TRBJ2-1; cdr3_aa: CASSHSSGGARNEQFF; cdr3_nt: TGTGCCAGCAGCCATTCTAGCGGGGGGGCCAGGAATGAGCAGTTCTTC
v_call: TRBV5-1; clone_size: .; d_call: TRBD1; j_call: TRBJ2-1; cdr3_aa: CASSLVLTGGNEQFF; cdr3_nt: TGCGCCAGCAGCTTGGTGCTGACAGGGGGCAATGAGCAGTTCTTC
v_call: TRBV7-9; clone_size: .; d_call: .; j_call: TRBJ2-4; cdr3_aa: CASSFPTIAKNIQYF; cdr3_nt: TGTGCCAGCAGCTTCCCGACAATAGCCAAAAACATTCAGTACTTC
v_call: TRBV6-5; clone_size: .; d_call: TRBD1; j_call: TRBJ2-7; cdr3_aa: CASSHHRDREYEQYF; cdr3_nt: TGTGCCAGCAGTCATCACCGGGACAGGGAATACGAGCAGTACTTC
v_call: TRBV4-3; clone_size: .; d_call: .; j_call: TRBJ2-1; cdr3_aa: CASSRSGDSSYNEQFF; cdr3_nt: TGCGCCAGCAGCCGATCTGGGGATAGCTCCTACAATGAGCAGTTCTTC
v_call: TRBV7-9; clone_size: many; d_call: .; j_call: TRBJ2-1; cdr3_aa: CASSFEVNEQFF; cdr3_nt: TGTGCCAGCAGCTTTGAGGTGAATGAGCAGTTCTTC
v_call: TRBV14; clone_size: .; d_call: TRBD1; j_call: TRBJ2-3; cdr3_aa: CVSSRHAQGAGTQYF; cdr3_nt: TGTGTCAGCAGCAGACACGCACAGGGGGCGGGTACGCAGTATTTT
v_call: TRBV12-3/TRBV12-4; clone_size: .; d_call: TRBD1; j_call: TRBJ2-7; cdr3_aa: CASGSTTGGERGYEQYF; cdr3_nt: TGTGCCAGCGGTTCAACGACAGGGGGCGAAAGGGGCTACGAGCAGTACTTC
v_call: TRBV28; clone_size: .; d_call: .; j_call: TRBJ2-6; cdr3_aa: CASSTQGAGANVLTF; cdr3_nt: TGTGCCAGCAGTACTCAGGGTGCTGGGGCCAACGTCCTGACTTTC
v_call: TRBV15; clone_size: many; d_call: TRBD1; j_call: TRBJ2-5; cdr3_aa: CATSRDGGQGGQTQYF; cdr3_nt: TGTGCCACCAGCAGAGATGGCGGACAGGGGGGCCAGACCCAGTACTTC
v_call: TRBV12-3/TRBV12-4; clone_size: .; d_call: .; j_call: TRBJ2-7; cdr3_aa: CASSTGTFYEQYF; cdr3_nt: TGTGCCAGCTCAACCGGGACTTTCTACGAGCAGTACTTC
v_call: TRBV19; clone_size: once; d_call: .; j_call: TRBJ2-6; cdr3_aa: CASSIVIPGANVLTF; cdr3_nt: TGTGCCAGTAGTATAGTGATCCCCGGGGCCAACGTCCTGACTTTC
v_call: TRBV6-1; clone_size: few; d_call: TRBD1; j_call: TRBJ2-7; cdr3_aa: CASSGDSLYEQYF; cdr3_nt: TGTGCCAGCAGTGGGGACAGCCTCTACGAGCAGTACTTC
v_call: TRBV10-3; clone_size: .; d_call: TRBD1; j_call: TRBJ1-5; cdr3_aa: CAISERQGDQPQHF; cdr3_nt: TGTGCCATCAGTGAGCGACAGGGGGATCAGCCCCAGCATTTT
v_call: TRBV24-1; clone_size: .; d_call: .; j_call: TRBJ2-2; cdr3_aa: CATSDLGARETGELFF; cdr3_nt: TGTGCCACCAGTGATTTGGGGGCCCGAGAGACCGGGGAGCTGTTTTTT
v_call: TRBV15; clone_size: few; d_call: TRBD1; j_call: TRBJ1-2; cdr3_aa: CATSIGQGGYGYTF; cdr3_nt: TGTGCCACCAGCATCGGACAGGGGGGATATGGCTACACCTTC
v_call: TRBV6-5; clone_size: .; d_call: .; j_call: TRBJ2-7; cdr3_aa: CASSDGKGDEQYF; cdr3_nt: TGTGCCAGCAGTGATGGAAAAGGGGACGAGCAGTACTTC
v_call: TRBV29-1; clone_size: .; d_call: TRBD2; j_call: TRBJ2-3; cdr3_aa: CSVVLAGSLDTQYF; cdr3_nt: TGCAGCGTTGTCCTAGCGGGGTCCCTGGATACGCAGTATTTT
v_call: TRBV29-1; clone_size: .; d_call: TRBD1; j_call: TRBJ1-4; cdr3_aa: CSARTGVTNEKLFF; cdr3_nt: TGCAGCGCCAGGACAGGTGTAACCAATGAAAAACTGTTTTTT
v_call: TRBV29-1; clone_size: .; d_call: .; j_call: TRBJ2-4; cdr3_aa: CRRERNIQYF; cdr3_nt: TGCAGGAGGGAGAGAAACATTCAGTACTTC
v_call: TRBV28; clone_size: .; d_call: .; j_call: TRBJ2-7; cdr3_aa: CASSFPGDLTNYEQYF; cdr3_nt: TGTGCCAGCAGTTTCCCAGGGGACTTGACCAACTACGAGCAGTACTTC
v_call: TRBV7-2; clone_size: .; d_call: TRBD1; j_call: TRBJ1-6; cdr3_aa: CASSSTGESSSPLHF; cdr3_nt: TGTGCCAGCAGCTCGACAGGGGAAAGTAGTTCACCCCTCCACTTT